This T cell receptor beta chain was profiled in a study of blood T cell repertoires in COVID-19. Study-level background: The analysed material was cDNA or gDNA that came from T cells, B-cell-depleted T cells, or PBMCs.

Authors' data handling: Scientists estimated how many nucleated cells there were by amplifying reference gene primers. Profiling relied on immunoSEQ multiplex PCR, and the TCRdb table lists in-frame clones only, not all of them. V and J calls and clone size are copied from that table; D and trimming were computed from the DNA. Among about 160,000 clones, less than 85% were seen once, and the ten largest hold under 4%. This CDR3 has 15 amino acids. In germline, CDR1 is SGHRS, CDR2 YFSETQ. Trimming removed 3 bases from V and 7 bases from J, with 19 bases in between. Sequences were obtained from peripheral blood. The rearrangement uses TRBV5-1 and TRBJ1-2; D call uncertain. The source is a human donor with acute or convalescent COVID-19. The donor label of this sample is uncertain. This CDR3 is CASSSTRVGSGGYTF. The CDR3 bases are TGCGCCAGCAGCTCAACCCGGGTAGGGAGTGGTGGCTACACCTTC.